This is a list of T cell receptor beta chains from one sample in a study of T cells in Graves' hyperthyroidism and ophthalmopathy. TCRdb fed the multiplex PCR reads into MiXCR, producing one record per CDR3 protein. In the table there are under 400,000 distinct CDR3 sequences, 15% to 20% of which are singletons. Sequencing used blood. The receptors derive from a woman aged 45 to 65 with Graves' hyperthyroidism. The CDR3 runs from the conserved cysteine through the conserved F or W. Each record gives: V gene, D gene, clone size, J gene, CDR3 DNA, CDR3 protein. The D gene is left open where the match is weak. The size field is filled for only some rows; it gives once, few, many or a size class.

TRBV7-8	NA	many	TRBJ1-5	TGTGCCAGCAGCTTCGACCCTCAACAGCCCCAGCATTTT	CASSFDPQQPQHF
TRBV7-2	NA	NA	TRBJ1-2	TGTGCCAGCAGCTCCGGGACCCGGGCTCGTCTTGGCTACACCTTC	CASSSGTRARLGYTF
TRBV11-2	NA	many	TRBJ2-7	TGTGCCAGCAGGGCATGGCAAATCTCCTACGAGCAGTACTTC	CASRAWQISYEQYF
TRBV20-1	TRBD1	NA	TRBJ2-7	TGCAGTGCTAAACTCACCGGGACAGGGCCCAACGAGCAGTACTTC	CSAKLTGTGPNEQYF
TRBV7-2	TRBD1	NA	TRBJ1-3	TGTGCCAGCAGCTTAGTACAGGGGCCTGGAAACACCATATATTTT	CASSLVQGPGNTIYF
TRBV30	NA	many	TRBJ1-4	TGTGCCTGGAGTGTATCAGATGAAAAACTGTTTTTT	CAWSVSDEKLFF
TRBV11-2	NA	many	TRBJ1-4	TGTGCCAGCAGCTTAGTACCAACTAATGAAAAACTGTTTTTT	CASSLVPTNEKLFF
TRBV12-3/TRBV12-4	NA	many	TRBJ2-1	TGTGCCAGCAGAAACGAACTAGGGATTGAGCAGTTCTTC	CASRNELGIEQFF
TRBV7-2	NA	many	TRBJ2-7	TGTGCCAGCAGCTTAGCGGTCACGAACTACGAGCAGTACTTC	CASSLAVTNYEQYF
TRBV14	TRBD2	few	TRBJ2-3	TGTGCCAGCAGCCAAGGATCTAGCGGGAGCACAGATACGCAGTATTTT	CASSQGSSGSTDTQYF
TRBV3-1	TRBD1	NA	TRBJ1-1	TGTGCCAGCAGCCCAGCGACAGGGTTGACTGAAGCTTTCTTT	CASSPATGLTEAFF
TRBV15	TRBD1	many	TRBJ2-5	TGTGCCACCAGCAGAACCAGGGGGCTTCAAGAGACCCAGTACTTC	CATSRTRGLQETQYF
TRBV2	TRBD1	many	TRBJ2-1	TGTGCCAGCAGTTTGACAGGGGTTGTGGTAGAGCAGTTCTTC	CASSLTGVVVEQFF
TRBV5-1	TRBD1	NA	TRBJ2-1	TGCGCCAGCAGTCGACAGGGGGCGCGATCAAGTGAGCAGTTCTTC	CASSRQGARSSEQFF
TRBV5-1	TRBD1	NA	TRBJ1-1	TGCGCCAGCAGCTTGGAACAGGGGGCGCGCCTTGAAGCTTTCTTT	CASSLEQGARLEAFF
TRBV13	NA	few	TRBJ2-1	TGTGCCAGCAGCTCGTGGGGGGGGCCTCAGTTCTTC	CASSSWGGPQFF
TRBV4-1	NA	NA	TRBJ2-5	TGCGCCAGCAGCCAAGATTGGGTTTACCAAGAGACCCAGTACTTC	CASSQDWVYQETQYF
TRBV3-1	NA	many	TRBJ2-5	TGTGCCAGCAGCCAAGTGCCGCAAGAGACCCAGTACTTC	CASSQVPQETQYF
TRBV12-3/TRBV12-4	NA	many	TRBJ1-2	TGTGCCAGCAGTTTTGCGGACAGCTATGGCTACACCTTC	CASSFADSYGYTF
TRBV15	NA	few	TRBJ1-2	TGTGCCACCAGCAAAGCTGAAAACTATGGCTACACCTTC	CATSKAENYGYTF
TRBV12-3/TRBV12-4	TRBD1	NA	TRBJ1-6	TGTGCCAGCAGCCTCGACAGGGCAGGGTATTCACCCCTCCACTTT	CASSLDRAGYSPLHF
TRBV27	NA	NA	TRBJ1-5	TGTGCCAGCAGCCATAATGATCAGCCCCAGCATTTT	CASSHNDQPQHF
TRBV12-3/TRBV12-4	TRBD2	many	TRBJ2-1	TGTGCCAGCAGCCTGGGACTAGGCATAAGGAGTGAGCAGTTCTTC	CASSLGLGIRSEQFF
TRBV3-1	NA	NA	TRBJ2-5	TGTGCCAGCAGCCATTCGGGGTATATTACAGAGACCCAGTACTTC	CASSHSGYITETQYF
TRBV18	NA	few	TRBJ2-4	TGTGCCAGCTCACCACCAGGGGTGCCCGCCAAAAACATTCAGTACTTC	CASSPPGVPAKNIQYF
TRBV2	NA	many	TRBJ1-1	TGTGCCAGCGTGCGGGGACAACAATCCACTGAAGCTTTCTTT	CASVRGQQSTEAFF
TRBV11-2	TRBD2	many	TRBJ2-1	TGTGCCAGCAGCTTACTAGCGGGGGAGCAGTTCTTC	CASSLLAGEQFF
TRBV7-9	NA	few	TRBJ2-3	TGTGCCAGCAGCTCCAGGGCCCGGATCACAGATACGCAGTATTTT	CASSSRARITDTQYF
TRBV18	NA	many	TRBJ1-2	TGTGCCAGCTCACCGGGAGACGGTGCTAACTATGGCTACACCTTC	CASSPGDGANYGYTF
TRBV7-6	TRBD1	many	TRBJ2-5	TGTGCCAGCAGCATCCGGACAGGGGGCGGGGAGACCCAGTACTTC	CASSIRTGGGETQYF
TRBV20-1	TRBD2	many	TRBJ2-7	TGCAGTGCGACGGGACTAGCGGGAGGTCTTTACGAGCAGTACTTC	CSATGLAGGLYEQYF
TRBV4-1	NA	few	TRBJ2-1	TGCGCCAGCAGCCAAGCCCTCAGCGCGGGGGAGCAGTTCTTC	CASSQALSAGEQFF
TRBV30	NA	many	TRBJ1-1	TGTGCCTGGAGTGTTGGGGTTTACCCTGAAGCTTTCTTT	CAWSVGVYPEAFF
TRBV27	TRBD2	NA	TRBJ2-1	TGTGCCAGCAACCCCTTAGCGGGATACAATGAGCAGTTCTTC	CASNPLAGYNEQFF
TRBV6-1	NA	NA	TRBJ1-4	TGTGCCAGCAGCCAGGACCGGTGGGGGGGGGCGGCTGAAAAACTGTTTTTT	CASSQDRWGGAAEKLFF
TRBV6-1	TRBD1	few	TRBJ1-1	TGTGCCAGCATCTCCGGGACAGGGAACACTGAAGCTTTCTTT	CASISGTGNTEAFF
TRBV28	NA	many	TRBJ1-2	TGTGCCAGCGATAACCGGAATACAAATGGCTACACCTTC	CASDNRNTNGYTF
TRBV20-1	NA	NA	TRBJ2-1	TGCAGTGCAACTACTAGCAGAAGCTCCTACAATGAGCAGTTCTTC	CSATTSRSSYNEQFF
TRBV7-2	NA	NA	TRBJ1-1	TGTGCCAGCAGCTTAGTCGGGGGTTGGGACACTGAAGCTTTCTTT	CASSLVGGWDTEAFF
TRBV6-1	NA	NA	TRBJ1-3	TGTGCCAGCAGTGAAGGTGGACGGAAATGGGTATATTCCTCTGGAAACACCATATATTTT	CASSEGGRKWVYSSGNTIYF
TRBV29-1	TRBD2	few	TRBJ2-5	TGCAGCGTAGGACTAGCGGGGGGAGAGACCCAGTACTTC	CSVGLAGGETQYF
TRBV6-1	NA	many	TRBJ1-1	TGTGCCAGCAGTGGTCAGCTGATGAACACTGAAGCTTTCTTT	CASSGQLMNTEAFF
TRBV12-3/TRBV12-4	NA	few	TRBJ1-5	TGTGCCAGCAGTTTAGGGGGGGCGAGTCAGCCCCAGCATTTT	CASSLGGASQPQHF
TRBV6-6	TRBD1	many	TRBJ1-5	TGTGCCAGCAGTTACACACAGGGGCCTAATCAGCCCCAGCATTTT	CASSYTQGPNQPQHF
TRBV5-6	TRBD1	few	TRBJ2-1	TGTGCCAGCAGCTCACAGGGGGCTGAGCAGTTCTTC	CASSSQGAEQFF
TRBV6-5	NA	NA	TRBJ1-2	TGTGCCAGCAGTTACTCTGATCCAAACTATGGCTACACCTTC	CASSYSDPNYGYTF
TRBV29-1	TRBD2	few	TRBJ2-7	TGCAGAGGAGGCCGGGGGGTTTGGGCGGACTACGAGCAGTACTTC	CRGGRGVWADYEQYF
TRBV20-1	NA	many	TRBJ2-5	TGCAGTGCTAGAGAACAGGTCGTAGAGACCCAGTACTTC	CSAREQVVETQYF